The T cell receptor (beta chain) under discussion was sequenced for a study of CD4 T cell repertoires in COVID-19. Germline CDR1 reads KGHSH; CDR2 reads LQKENI. V gave up 3 bases and J gave up 1 base, with 6 bases separating them. The length of the CDR3 is 13 residues. This clone appeared once. TCRdb's copy holds only in-frame clones and misses some; the assay was immunoSEQ multiplex PCR. The sample has some 80,000 clones, about four fifths seen once. The V gene is TRBV18, the J gene TRBJ1-1; D is unclear. The sequence came from a human donor who had COVID-19. Material: CD4+ T cells from peripheral blood, obtained after recovery from COVID-19. Here the CDR3 reads CASSPAENTEAFF. For the CDR3, the DNA is TGTGCCAGCTCACCTGCAGAGAACACTGAAGCTTTCTTT.